The 6 T cell receptor beta chains below come from one sample, sequenced in a study of a mutant IDH1 vaccine in newly diagnosed glioma. Indicated time point: baseline, week 1 (first vaccination visit). Stated treatment: pre-vaccination baseline after standard-of-care therapy. TCRdb's table, derived via immunoSEQ multiplex PCR, lists solely in-frame clones and lacks some. The table lists about 96,000 clones, about four fifths of them singletons. Specimen: PBMCs, collected from a glioma patient treated with radiotherapy, temozolomide or both. Receptors originate from a man in his forties or fifties with glioma.

V gene TRBV5-1 combines with J gene TRBJ2-7; a possible D gene is TRBD2 (6 bases). In germline, CDR1 is SGHRS, CDR2 YFSETQ. Trimming removed 2 bases from V and 6 bases from J, with 15 bases in between. CDR3 length equals 14 residues. CDR3 coding DNA: TGCGCCAGCAGCTTAGACTGGGGGGTTGTCGAGCAGTACTTC. Protein sequence: CASSLDWGVVEQYF.

This chain joins TRBV19 and TRBJ2-3; TRBD2 is a possible D gene (6 bases). CDR1 and CDR2 (germline): LNHDA, SQIVND (reference sequence). The CDR3 has 15 amino acids. V was clipped by 4 bases and J by 3 bases, with 14 bases between them. The CDR3 reads CASSSQRGKTDTQYF. In DNA form, the CDR3 reads TGTGCCAGTAGTAGTCAGCGCGGGAAAACAGATACGCAGTATTTT. Drawing the rest from reference TRBV19 and TRBJ2-3, the complete variable domain is DGGITQSPKYLFRKEGQNVTLSCEQNLNHDAMYWYRQDPGQGLRLIYYSQIVNDFQKGDIAEGYSVSREKKESFPLTVTSAQKNPTAFYLCASSSQRGKTDTQYFGPGTRLTVL.

J is TRBJ2-3 and V is TRBV5-1, with D hard to call. The V gene's germline CDR1 is SGHRS and CDR2 YFSETQ. The CDR3 has 14 residues. Trimming removed 1 base at V and 5 bases at J, with 11 bases between. The CDR3 spells CASSLRPVLDTQYF. The CDR3 DNA reads TGCGCCAGCAGCTTGAGACCTGTACTAGATACGCAGTATTTT.

The V and J genes are TRBV9 and TRBJ2-5, with TRBD1 matching over 9 bases. The J call could be wrong; TRBJ2-7 is a better fit for the DNA end. Germline CDR1 SGDLS, CDR2 YYNGEE. This CDR3 comprises 16 residues. In DNA, the CDR3 is TGTGCCAGCAGCGTAACGGAAGGGACAGGGCGGGCCGAGCAGTACTTC. Translated, it gives CASSVTEGTGRAEQYF.

The CDR3 nucleotides are TGTGCCAGCAGCTTAAGACTAGCGGGAGTCTACGAGCAGTACTTC. This gives the protein CASSLRLAGVYEQYF. This chain connects TRBV13 to TRBJ2-7; TRBD2 matches 12 bases. The germline V gene encodes CDR1 PRHDT and CDR2 FYEKMQ (reference sequence). Trimming took 2 bases from V and 3 from J; bases not matched to a gene: 2. CDR3 length equals 15 residues. Drawing the rest from reference TRBV13 and TRBJ2-7, the complete variable domain is AAGVIQSPRHLIKEKRETATLKCYPIPRHDTVYWYQQGPGQDPQFLISFYEKMQSDKGSIPDRFSAQQFSDYHSELNMSSLELGDSALYFCASSLRLAGVYEQYFGPGTRLTVT.

CDR3 nucleotide sequence: TGTGCCAGCAGCTTGGTTCAGCCCCAGCATTTT. Its translation is CASSLVQPQHF. The rearrangement joins TRBV5-4 to TRBJ1-5; no clear D gene. The germline V and J ends were trimmed by 0 bases and 6 bases, with 1 base remaining between them. The CDR3 has 11 residues. Germline V gives CDR1 SGHNT, CDR2 YYREEE (reference sequence).